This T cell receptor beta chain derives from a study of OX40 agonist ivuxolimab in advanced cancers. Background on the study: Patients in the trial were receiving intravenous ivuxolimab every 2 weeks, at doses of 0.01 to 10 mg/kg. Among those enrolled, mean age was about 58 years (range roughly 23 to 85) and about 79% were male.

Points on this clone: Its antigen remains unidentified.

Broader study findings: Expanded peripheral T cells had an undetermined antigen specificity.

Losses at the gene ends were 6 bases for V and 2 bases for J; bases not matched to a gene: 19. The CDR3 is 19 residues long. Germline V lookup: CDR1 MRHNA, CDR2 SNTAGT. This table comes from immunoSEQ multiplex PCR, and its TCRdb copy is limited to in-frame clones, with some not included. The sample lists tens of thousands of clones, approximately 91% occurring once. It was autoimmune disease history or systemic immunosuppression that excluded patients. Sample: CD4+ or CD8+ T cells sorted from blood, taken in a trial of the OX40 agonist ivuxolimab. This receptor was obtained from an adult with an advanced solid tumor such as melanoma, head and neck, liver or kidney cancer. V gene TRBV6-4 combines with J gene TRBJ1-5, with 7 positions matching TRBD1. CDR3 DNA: TGTGCCAGCAGGGGCATTTCGGGACAGAGGTCGGTGGGCAATCAGCCCCAGCATTTT. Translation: CASRGISGQRSVGNQPQHF.